The 29 T cell receptor beta chains presented below share a single source sample, sequenced in a study of blood T cells in healthy people across ages. Then a second PCR, running roughly 6 to 12 cycles, was carried out with a sample-barcoded 5' primer and a J-beta primer mix. Each CDR3 protein is one row after TCRdb ran MiXCR on the 5' RACE reads. The table includes roughly 700,000 distinct CDR3 sequences, less than 40% detected once. The sequenced material came from blood. These receptors came from a woman older than 75 in good health.

This clonotype was detected many times. V usage is TRBV7-3 and J usage is TRBJ2-7, with 7 positions matching TRBD1. The CDR3 totals 15 residues. Germline CDR1 is SGHTA and CDR2 is FQGTGA. With V trimmed by 5 bases and J by 1 base, 8 bases remained unmatched. The CDR3 loop reads CASSVTGERSYEQYF. CDR3 coding DNA: TGTGCCAGCAGCGTCACAGGGGAAAGATCCTACGAGCAGTACTTC.

This clonotype was found once. The chain is built from TRBV20-1 and TRBJ2-1; 16 positions match TRBD2. The CDR3 totals 17 residues. V was pared by 0 bases and J by 10 bases, with 9 bases of the junction left unmatched. The germline V gene has CDR1 DFQATT and CDR2 SNEGSKA (reference sequence). The CDR3 loop reads CSARDPLGTSGGGEQFF. The DNA of the CDR3 is TGCAGTGCTAGAGACCCCCTCGGGACTAGCGGGGGGGGCGAGCAGTTCTTC.

In this sample, this clonotype turned up many times. The CDR3 spells CASSPDRGLGYGYTF. DNA of the CDR3: TGTGCCAGCAGTCCCGACAGGGGGCTAGGCTATGGCTACACCTTC. The V call is TRBV2, the J call TRBJ1-2; TRBD1 agrees at 10 bases. Per germline, CDR1 SNHLY and CDR2 FYNNEI. The J segment lost 4 bases and the V segment lost 5 bases, leaving 7 bases of the junction unmatched. This CDR3 contains 15 residues.

The V call is TRBV6-1, the J call TRBJ2-3, with D hard to call. CDR1 and CDR2 (germline): MNHNS, SASEGT. This CDR3 comprises 13 residues. Trimming pared 1 base from V and 5 bases from J, leaving 7 bases between. The CDR3 reads CASSEVVGDTQYF. The CDR3 DNA reads TGTGCCAGCAGTGAAGTGGTCGGAGATACGCAGTATTTT.

This clonotype appeared a few times. The V call is TRBV6-5, the J call TRBJ2-3; a possible D gene is TRBD2 (6 bases). The CDR3 has 15 residues. Germline-derived CDR1 and CDR2 are MNHEY and SVGAGI. Trimming cost V 4 bases and J 0 bases, with 11 bases left between them. The CDR3 sequence is CASSFDSGSTDTQYF. CDR3 bases: TGTGCCAGCAGTTTCGATAGCGGAAGCACAGATACGCAGTATTTT.

This clonotype was recorded at least ten times. The chain joins TRBV10-3 to TRBJ2-5, with D possibly TRBD2 on 6 matching bases. This CDR3 region has 13 residues. Trimming took off 6 bases at V and 4 bases at J, with 12 bases between the two ends. Germline V lookup: CDR1 ENHRY, CDR2 SYGVKD. The CDR3 nucleotides read TGTGCCATCAGGCGGGGCACCGGAGAGACCCAGTACTTC. Protein product: CAIRRGTGETQYF.

This clonotype has a count of ten or more. The rearrangement links TRBV6-2 or TRBV6-3 to TRBJ2-7; the match to TRBD1 covers 10 bases. This CDR3 region has 17 residues. Germline V gives CDR1 MNHEY, CDR2 SVGEGT. With V trimmed by 2 bases and J by 2 bases, 9 bases remained unmatched. The CDR3 region has the DNA TGTGCCAGCAGTTACACGTATACCGGGACAGGGGCCTACGAGCAGTACTTC. Translation gives CASSYTYTGTGAYEQYF.

This clonotype was seen a few times. A much more abundant neighbour one base away suggests this may be a read error. The chain couples TRBV7-2 to TRBJ2-7, with D possibly called TRBD1 or TRBD2 (5 bases each). Between the trimmed V and J ends, which lost 5 bases and 7 bases, there was a span of 27 bases. Germline CDR1 is SGHTA and CDR2 is FQGNSA. The CDR3 has 17 amino acids. CDR3 nucleotide sequence: TGTGCCAGCAGCGAGAGGTGGGGTCCGGGGCCCTGTACGGAGCAGTACTTC. Translating it yields CASSERWGPGPCTEQYF. Full variable domain (rest looked up from reference TRBV7-2 and TRBJ2-7): GAGVSQSPSNKVTEKGKDVELRCDPISGHTALYWYRQSLGQGLEFLIYFQGNSAPDKSGLPSDRFSAERTGGSVSTLTIQRTQQEDSAVYLCASSERWGPGPCTEQYFGPGTRLTVT.

This clonotype was observed a handful of times. V is TRBV5-1 and J is TRBJ1-1, with 10 bases lining up with TRBD1. CDR1 is SGHRS, CDR2 YFSETQ, per germline. V was pared by 0 bases and J by 4 bases, with 12 bases of the junction left unmatched. The CDR3 length is 18 residues. The CDR3, as DNA: TGCGCCAGCAGCTTGGTCCCCGGACAGGGGGGAACAATCACTGAAGCTTTCTTT. Amino acid sequence: CASSLVPGQGGTITEAFF.

V and J are TRBV28 and TRBJ1-3; D not certain. The CDR3 covers 11 residues. Germline V lookup: CDR1 MDHEN, CDR2 SYDVKM. V lost 11 bases and J 5 bases, leaving 10 bases between the germline ends. The DNA of the CDR3 is TGTGCCGTCTCGAAAAGAAACACCATATATTTT. Translating gives CAVSKRNTIYF.

This clonotype was seen ten or more times. The V gene is TRBV6-2 or TRBV6-3, the J gene TRBJ2-3; D gene uncertain. The CDR3 covers 11 residues. Germline CDR1 is MNHEY and CDR2 is SVGEGT. The germline V and J ends were trimmed by 0 bases and 6 bases, with 1 base remaining between them. This CDR3 reads CASSYSDTQYF. CDR3 in DNA: TGTGCCAGCAGTTACTCCGATACGCAGTATTTT.

This clonotype was detected ten times or more. The genes are TRBV4-1 and TRBJ1-5, with 8 bases that match TRBD1. The CDR3 length is 18 residues. With 1 base clipped from V and 5 bases from J, the junction kept 13 bases outside the gene matches. CDR1 MGHRA and CDR2 YSYEKL come from the germline V gene. DNA for the CDR3: TGCGCCAGCAGCCAAGCACTAACAGGGGGAAGGGGAGATCAGCCCCAGCATTTT. Its protein is CASSQALTGGRGDQPQHF.

Comments on this clonotype: A read error may be the cause here, since a much bigger clone is one base away. The V gene is TRBV5-6, the J gene TRBJ2-1; 8 nucleotides line up with TRBD1. Germline lookup yields CDR1 SGHDT and CDR2 YYEEEE. CDR3 length: 15 amino acids. V lost 1 base, J lost 4 bases, and 4 bases stayed unmatched. The CDR3 is CASSLKRTGYNEQFF. The DNA of the CDR3 is TGTGCCAGCAGCTTGAAACGGACAGGGTACAATGAGCAGTTCTTC. The variable domain in full, completed from reference TRBV5-6 and TRBJ2-1, reads DAGVTQSPTHLIKTRGQQVTLRCSPKSGHDTVSWYQQALGQGPQFIFQYYEEEERQRGNFPDRFSGHQFPNYSSELNVNALLLGDSALYLCASSLKRTGYNEQFFGPGTRLTVL.

The chain has TRBV7-2 and TRBJ2-1; D assignment may be TRBD1 or TRBD2 (5 bases each). The V and J ends lost 2 bases and 8 bases respectively, with 22 bases between them. There are 17 residues in the CDR3. Germline V gives CDR1 SGHTA, CDR2 FQGNSA. As DNA, the CDR3 is TGTGCCAGCAGCTTAAGGAGAGGGACGGCAAGTATCGATGAGCAGTTCTTC. Translating it yields CASSLRRGTASIDEQFF.

A word on this clonotype: This clone may be a read error of a much larger clone one base away. V and J are TRBV6-4 and TRBJ2-1; maybe TRBD1 (5 bases). TRBJ2-7 matches the DNA end more closely, so the J call is doubtful. Germline-derived CDR1 and CDR2 are MRHNA and SNTAGT. CDR3 length equals 13 residues. This CDR3 reads CASSREPYNEQYF. The DNA for the CDR3 is TGTGCCAGCAGCAGGGAACCCTACAATGAGCAGTACTTC.

The chain has TRBV18 and TRBJ2-4, with D maybe TRBD2 (6 bases). Trimming took off 3 bases at V and 13 bases at J, with 16 bases between the two ends. From germline, CDR1 is KGHSH and CDR2 LQKENI. This CDR3 spans 13 amino acids. The CDR3 nucleotides are TGTGCCAGCTCACCTCCGACTAGGCGCGGGCAGTACTTC. This encodes CASSPPTRRGQYF.

The V gene is TRBV7-8, the J gene TRBJ2-2; a weak D match, TRBD2 (5 bases). V lost 7 bases to trimming and J lost 4 bases, with 16 bases between them. This CDR3 has 15 residues. Germline V gives CDR1 SGHVS, CDR2 FQNEAQ. This CDR3 is CASTFVGGSTGELFF. CDR3 sequence (DNA): TGTGCCAGCACCTTCGTGGGCGGGTCCACCGGGGAGCTGTTTTTT.

The chain employs TRBV6-1 and TRBJ2-5; D may correspond to TRBD1 or TRBD2 (5 bases each). The CDR3 covers 14 residues. Germline V CDR1 and CDR2: MNHNS, SASEGT. The V and J ends lost 7 bases and 1 base respectively, with 13 bases between them. Here the CDR3 reads CASTPGTFQETQYF. The DNA for the CDR3 is TGTGCCAGCACACCAGGGACCTTCCAAGAGACCCAGTACTTC.

This rearrangement joins TRBV5-1 to TRBJ1-1, with a possible D match to TRBD1 (5 bases). V lost 4 bases, J lost 7 bases, and 20 bases lay in between. The CDR3 has 15 residues. Looked up from germline, CDR1 is SGHRS and CDR2 is YFSETQ. The CDR3 sequence: CASSRVAGAGGEAFF. The CDR3 bases are TGCGCCAGCAGCAGGGTAGCGGGCGCGGGGGGTGAAGCTTTCTTT.

This clonotype has a count of ten or more. The chain has TRBV2 and TRBJ2-7; 9 nucleotides align to TRBD1. This CDR3 contains 13 residues. With V trimmed by 11 bases and J by 6 bases, 11 bases remained unmatched. Germline V gene sequence: CDR1 SNHLY, CDR2 FYNNEI. CDR3 residues: CAGNRGQGTEQYF. CDR3 DNA: TGTGCCGGTAACCGAGGACAGGGGACCGAGCAGTACTTC.

This clonotype was detected a few times. The rearrangement joins TRBV7-8 to TRBJ2-2, with D tentatively TRBD1 or TRBD2 (5 bases each). From germline, CDR1 is SGHVS and CDR2 FQNEAQ. Trimming stripped 1 base from V and 8 bases from J, with 14 bases between. The CDR3 extends over 15 amino acids. The DNA for the CDR3 is TGTGCCAGCAGCTTAGGTTCGAGGGGAAGTGGGGAGCTGTTTTTT. Amino acids: CASSLGSRGSGELFF.

This clonotype showed up many times. The rearrangement joins TRBV18 to TRBJ1-2; D not resolved. V lost 2 bases, J lost 7 bases, and 11 bases lay in between. This CDR3 region has 13 residues. Germline V gene lookup returns CDR1 KGHSH and CDR2 LQKENI. The DNA for the CDR3 is TGTGCCAGCTCACCAGGGCAGTCGGCTGGCTACACCTTC. Its protein product is CASSPGQSAGYTF.

This clonotype was recorded at least ten times. This rearrangement joins TRBV20-1 to TRBJ1-1; maybe TRBD1 (6 bases). Per germline, CDR1 DFQATT and CDR2 SNEGSKA (reference sequence). The CDR3 is made up of 13 amino acids. The CDR3 coding sequence is TGCAGCGCGGGGCAGGGGCTGAACACTGAAGCTTTCTTT. Amino acids: CSAGQGLNTEAFF.

This clonotype was detected a few times. This clone may be a read error of a much larger clone one base away. The V call is TRBV9, the J call TRBJ2-1; D possibly corresponds to TRBD2 (5 bases). The DNA matches TRBJ2-7 better at its end, which makes the J call doubtful. Germline V CDR1 and CDR2: SGDLS, YYNGEE. This CDR3 is built from 14 residues. The CDR3 nucleotides read TGTGCCAGCACCCGGACTTCTTCCTACAATGAGCAGTACTTC. Translation: CASTRTSSYNEQYF.

With regard to this clonotype: A much larger clone differs by one base, so this may be a read error. In DNA, the CDR3 is TGTGCCAGCAGCCAAGATTGGAGGGACACTGAAGCTTTCTTT. It codes for CASSQDWRDTEAFF. The chain couples TRBV4-2 to TRBJ1-1, with no clear D. The ends were cut back, 0 bases at V and 3 bases at J, with 8 bases in the middle. Germline CDR1 and CDR2: LGHNA and YNFKEQ. The CDR3 loop spans 14 amino acids.

This clonotype has more than one count but fewer than ten. The chain employs TRBV2 and TRBJ1-1, with no clear D. The germline V gene encodes CDR1 SNHLY and CDR2 FYNNEI. The CDR3 spans 13 residues. V lost 3 bases and J 7 bases, leaving 12 bases between the germline ends. CDR3 loop: CASSEWEIYEAFF. For the CDR3, the DNA is TGTGCCAGCAGTGAGTGGGAGATATATGAAGCTTTCTTT. Full variable domain (outside the CDR3, taken from reference TRBV2 and TRBJ1-1): EPEVTQTPSHQVTQMGQEVILRCVPISNHLYFYWYRQILGQKVEFLVSFYNNEISEKSEIFDDQFSVERPDGSNFTLKIRSTKLEDSAMYFCASSEWEIYEAFFGQGTRLTVV.

A word on this clonotype: A read error is possible here, since a much larger clone lies one base away. The conserved final phenylalanine or tryptophan is absent from the CDR3, which likely points to a read error. CDR3 DNA sequence: TGTGCCATCAGTGCGAGGCAGCACAATGAGCAGTTCTGC. It translates to CAISARQHNEQFC. This rearrangement joins TRBV10-3 to TRBJ2-1; D gene uncertain. Looked up from germline, CDR1 is ENHRY and CDR2 is SYGVKD. CDR3 length: 13 amino acids. Trimming shortened V by 4 bases and J by 5 bases, and 9 bases separated the two germline ends.

This clonotype was recorded many times. The chain combines TRBV4-2 with TRBJ1-2; 9 positions agree with TRBD1. The V gene end was trimmed by 0 bases and the J gene end by 7 bases; junction bases not matched to a gene: 12. Germline CDR1 and CDR2: LGHNA and YNFKEQ. The CDR3 sequence is 17 residues long. CDR3 sequence (DNA): TGTGCCAGCAGCCAAGATAAAGGCACAGGGGGCTGGCTTGGCTACACCTTC. Translating gives CASSQDKGTGGWLGYTF.

The chain joins TRBV16 to TRBJ2-2; 11 nucleotides agree with TRBD1. The J segment lost 3 bases and the V segment lost 3 bases, leaving 9 bases of the junction unmatched. This CDR3 comprises 18 residues. Germline CDR1 KGHSY, CDR2 FQNENV. Written as DNA, the CDR3 is TGTGCCAGCAGCCACCCGGACAGGGGGCGCATCGACACCGGGGAGCTGTTTTTT. It specifies CASSHPDRGRIDTGELFF.